This TCR beta chain is from a study of CD8 T cells in Susac syndrome. Study-wide background: The sequenced Susac syndrome patients comprised roughly 6 with active disease and eight in remission.

The TEMRA cells underwent FACS enrichment, while the CD8+ and CD4+ T cells underwent negative isolation. Study results and limitations: The authors found some 15 Susac-specific public clones in total CD8+ repertoires and five or six in CD8+ TEMRA repertoires.

Concerning this clonotype: Its target is not known.

The RNA input was about 0.5 to 1 ug, and it was reverse transcribed with random hexamers. Via MiXCR, TCRdb re-called the immunoSEQ multiplex PCR reads, giving one row per CDR3 protein. The sample includes roughly 89,000 distinct CDR3 sequences, about 96% of them seen just once. Germline CDR1 SGHTA, CDR2 FQGNSA. The trim removed 3 bases at V and 2 bases at J, leaving 9 bases unmatched. The CDR3 totals 17 residues. The source is a human donor with Susac syndrome. Sequenced input: CD8+ T cells from PBMCs. This chain links TRBV7-2 with TRBJ1-4, with 7 bases fitting TRBD1. The DNA for the CDR3 is TGTGCCAGCAGCTTTAGTCGCAGACAGGGTACTAATGAAAAACTGTTTTTT. As protein: CASSFSRRQGTNEKLFF.